The 21 T cell receptor beta chains reported below all come from one sample, sequenced in a study of TIL therapy for anti-PD-1-resistant metastatic lung cancer. The immunoSEQ assay was v3. The assay was immunoSEQ multiplex PCR, and TCRdb's table has in-frame clones only and misses some. The data show roughly 16,000 clones, roughly 83% seen once. The time point denotes: pre-treatment sample, taken before nivolumab and TIL therapy. The sample here was blood, taken at baseline. These receptors were obtained from a person aged 25 to 85 with non-small cell lung cancer.

CDR3 coding DNA: TGTGCCAGCAGCCGGACTAGCGGGAGCTTTGTGGAGACCCAGTACTTC. This gives the protein CASSRTSGSFVETQYF. The V and J genes are TRBV2 and TRBJ2-5; 13 nucleotides match TRBD2. Germline-derived CDR1 and CDR2 are SNHLY and FYNNEI. The CDR3 is 16 residues long. The ends lost 6 bases at V and 5 bases at J; junction bases unmatched: 9.

The chain has TRBV6-6 and TRBJ1-1; no reliable D call. The V gene lost 6 bases and the J gene lost 8 bases, with 13 bases spanning the gap. The CDR3 consists of 12 residues. Germline loops: CDR1 MNHNY, CDR2 SVGAGI (reference sequence). CDR3 residues: CASSYWTAEAFF. CDR3 nucleotide sequence: TGTGCCAGCAGCTATTGGACTGCCGAAGCTTTCTTT.

V usage is TRBV4-3 and J usage is TRBJ2-7, with TRBD1 identical over 9 bases. This CDR3 is built from 15 residues. CDR1 and CDR2 (germline): LGHNA, YSLEER. Trimming at V came to 7 bases and at J to 7 bases, leaving 14 bases not matched to a gene. The DNA for the CDR3 is TGCGCCAGCACTTGGGATAAACAGGGGGCGAGGGAGCAGTACGTC. Translated, it gives CASTWDKQGAREQYV.

The genes are TRBV15 and TRBJ2-5, with D tentatively TRBD1 or TRBD2 (5 bases each). CDR3 length equals 16 residues. Trimming cost V 2 bases and J 9 bases, with 22 bases left between them. Germline assignment: CDR1 LNHNV and CDR2 YYDKDF (reference sequence). CDR3 in amino acids: CATSRTTPGPLGAQYF. The CDR3 bases are TGTGCCACCAGCAGAACAACTCCGGGTCCACTAGGGGCCCAGTACTTC.

The rearrangement links TRBV7-3 to TRBJ2-5; TRBD1 matches at 9 bases. Trimming at V came to 5 bases and at J to 5 bases, leaving 6 bases not matched to a gene. The CDR3 totals 14 residues. Germline loops: CDR1 SGHTA, CDR2 FQGTGA. The CDR3: CASSPGGTGETQYF. The CDR3 DNA follows: TGTGCCAGCAGCCCCGGAGGGACAGGGGAGACCCAGTACTTC. Combining the CDR3 with reference TRBV7-3 and TRBJ2-5 gives the whole variable domain GAGVSQTPSNKVTEKGKYVELRCDPISGHTALYWYRQSLGQGPEFLIYFQGTGAADDSGLPNDRFFAVRPEGSVSTLKIQRTERGDSAVYLCASSPGGTGETQYFGPGTRLLVL.

The V call is TRBV5-8, the J call TRBJ2-5; TRBD1 agrees at 10 bases. This CDR3 is built from 15 residues. Germline V gives CDR1 SGHTS, CDR2 YDEGEE. The J segment lost 2 bases and the V segment lost 4 bases, leaving 5 bases of the junction unmatched. This chain's CDR3 is CASSRTGGRQETQYF. Written as DNA, the CDR3 is TGTGCCAGCAGCCGGACAGGGGGGCGGCAAGAGACCCAGTACTTC.

The genes are TRBV28 and TRBJ1-1; D may be TRBD1 (5 bases). The germline gives CDR1 MDHEN, CDR2 SYDVKM. CDR3 size: 12 residues. Trimming took 5 bases from V and 8 from J, leaving 12 bases between them. CDR3 amino acids: CASSQSGWEAFF. CDR3 nucleotide sequence: TGTGCCAGCAGTCAATCAGGGTGGGAAGCTTTCTTT.

The chain joins TRBV9 to TRBJ1-1; TRBD1 is a possible D gene (6 bases). The CDR3 has 13 amino acids. V was clipped by 3 bases and J by 1 base, with 7 bases between them. Germline values: CDR1 SGDLS, CDR2 YYNGEE. Here the CDR3 reads CASSEGQNTEAFF. The CDR3 DNA follows: TGTGCCAGCAGCGAGGGACAGAACACTGAAGCTTTCTTT. Filled out from reference TRBV9 and TRBJ1-1, the complete variable domain reads DSGVTQTPKHLITATGQRVTLRCSPRSGDLSVYWYQQSLDQGLQFLIQYYNGEERAKGNILERFSAQQFPDLHSELNLSSLELGDSALYFCASSEGQNTEAFFGQGTRLTVV.

The V call is TRBV5-1, the J call TRBJ2-3, with D possibly being TRBD1 or TRBD2 (6 bases each). Germline CDR1 SGHRS, CDR2 YFSETQ. The CDR3 length is 14 residues. V lost 0 bases, J lost 2 bases, and 7 bases lay in between. CDR3 residues: CASSLAGATDTQYF. DNA for the CDR3: TGCGCCAGCAGCTTGGCGGGGGCCACAGATACGCAGTATTTT.

The CDR3 nucleotides are TGTGCCAGCTCACCACCAACTAGCGGGACAGCCGACTACGAGCAGTACTTC. It yields the protein CASSPPTSGTADYEQYF. This chain uses TRBV18 with TRBJ2-7; 10 nucleotides line up with TRBD2. CDR3 length: 17 amino acids. J lost 3 bases, V lost 0 bases, and 8 bases had no gene match. Germline values: CDR1 KGHSH, CDR2 LQKENI.

This clone has more than one count but fewer than ten. This rearrangement joins TRBV4-1 to TRBJ2-7; TRBD1 is a possible D gene (7 bases). V gave up 1 base and J gave up 4 bases, with 14 bases separating them. CDR1 is MGHRA, CDR2 YSYEKL, per germline. The CDR3 has 15 residues. The CDR3 protein is CASSQGRGPTYEQYF. The CDR3 nucleotides read TGCGCCAGCAGCCAAGGGAGGGGGCCCACGTACGAGCAGTACTTC.

The chain combines TRBV4-2 with TRBJ2-3, with D possibly being TRBD1 (6 bases). The CDR3 sequence is 15 residues long. V shed 4 bases and J shed 2 bases, with 13 bases lying between them. CDR1 and CDR2 (germline): LGHNA, YNFKEQ. CDR3 sequence reads: CASSRQLGATDTQYF. The CDR3 DNA sequence: TGTGCCAGCAGCCGACAACTGGGGGCCACAGATACGCAGTATTTT.

The rearrangement joins TRBV6-5 to TRBJ1-3; TRBD1 is a possible D gene (6 bases). V was trimmed by 0 bases and J by 2 bases, leaving 8 bases between them. Germline V CDR1 and CDR2: MNHEY, SVGAGI. CDR3 size: 15 residues. As DNA, the CDR3 is TGTGCCAGCAGTTACTCGAGGGGGACTGGAAACACCATATATTTT. Translating gives CASSYSRGTGNTIYF.

The V call is TRBV2, the J call TRBJ2-5; 8 bases are a match to TRBD1. V was clipped by 6 bases and J by 2 bases; unmatched bases: 8. Germline CDR1 is SNHLY and CDR2 is FYNNEI. The CDR3 has 15 amino acids. The CDR3 is CASSAGGSFQETQYF. For the CDR3, the DNA is TGTGCCAGCAGCGCAGGGGGCAGTTTTCAAGAGACCCAGTACTTC.

CDR3: CASSPREGNTQYF. The DNA of the CDR3 is TGTGCCAGCAGCCCCCGGGAAGGGAATACGCAGTATTTT. The V call is TRBV5-4, the J call TRBJ2-3; D is possibly TRBD2 (5 bases). Germline CDR1 reads SGHNT; CDR2 reads YYREEE (reference sequence). The CDR3 loop spans 13 amino acids. V was cut by 4 bases and J by 7 bases, with 13 bases left in between. Using reference TRBV5-4 and TRBJ2-3 for the parts outside the CDR3, the full variable domain is ETGVTQSPTHLIKTRGQQVTLRCSSQSGHNTVSWYQQALGQGPQFIFQYYREEENGRGNFPPRFSGLQFPNYSSELNVNALELDDSALYLCASSPREGNTQYFGPGTRLTVL.

The gene calls are TRBV28 and TRBJ1-1; D possibly corresponds to TRBD1 (6 bases). Between the trimmed V and J ends, which lost 10 bases and 6 bases, there was a span of 12 bases. The CDR3 is 11 amino acids. Germline CDR1 reads MDHEN; CDR2 reads SYDVKM. Here the CDR3 reads CATYRVPEAFF. The CDR3 coding sequence is TGTGCCACTTACAGGGTTCCTGAAGCTTTCTTT.

This chain links TRBV9 with TRBJ1-2, with 8 nucleotides matching TRBD1. The V gene's germline CDR1 is SGDLS and CDR2 YYNGEE. This CDR3 spans 14 amino acids. V lost 2 bases, J lost 7 bases, and 7 bases stayed unmatched. The CDR3 bases are TGTGCCAGCAGCGTCGACAGGGGCATCGCTGGCTACACCTTC. The encoded protein is CASSVDRGIAGYTF.

The chain uses TRBV7-2 and TRBJ2-1; 8 nucleotides align to TRBD2. The J segment lost 4 bases and the V segment lost 5 bases, leaving 4 bases of the junction unmatched. The CDR3 extends over 14 amino acids. Germline V gene sequence: CDR1 SGHTA, CDR2 FQGNSA. CDR3 sequence (DNA): TGTGCCAGCAGCCCAGGACTAGCTTACAATGAGCAGTTCTTC. The encoded protein is CASSPGLAYNEQFF.

V gene TRBV7-9 combines with J gene TRBJ2-5, with D hard to call. This CDR3 region has 16 residues. The V end was cut by 2 bases, the J end by 3 bases, with 16 bases between. Germline CDR1 and CDR2: SEHNR and FQNEAQ (reference sequence). The CDR3 loop is CASSLTVDGIEETQYF. The CDR3 nucleotides read TGTGCCAGCAGCTTAACGGTAGACGGTATCGAAGAGACCCAGTACTTC.

The chain links TRBV28 to TRBJ2-1, with 9 bases aligning to TRBD1. With V trimmed by 5 bases and J by 7 bases, 6 bases remained unmatched. CDR1 and CDR2 (germline): MDHEN, SYDVKM. CDR3 size: 14 residues. CDR3 sequence: CASSETGGWNEQFF. For the CDR3, the DNA is TGTGCCAGCAGTGAAACAGGGGGCTGGAATGAGCAGTTCTTC.

The rearrangement joins TRBV18 to TRBJ1-2, with D possibly matching TRBD1 (6 bases). Trimming removed 5 bases at V and 0 bases at J, with 13 bases between. Germline assignment: CDR1 KGHSH and CDR2 LQKENI. The CDR3 loop spans 15 amino acids. The DNA for the CDR3 is TGTGCCAGCTCAGGTCCGGGACAAGCTAACTATGGCTACACCTTC. Protein product: CASSGPGQANYGYTF. Full variable domain (outside the CDR3, taken from reference TRBV18 and TRBJ1-2): NAGVMQNPRHLVRRRGQEARLRCSPMKGHSHVYWYRQLPEEGLKFMVYLQKENIIDESGMPKERFSAEFPKEGPSILRIQQVVRGDSAAYFCASSGPGQANYGYTFGSGTRLTVV.